This T cell receptor (beta chain) was sequenced for a study of T cells in Graves' hyperthyroidism and ophthalmopathy. Researchers amplified the TCR beta CDR3 regions from RNA transcripts. Primed by the HTBI set, a first-round RT-PCR was run on the TCR CDR3. Via MiXCR, TCRdb re-called the multiplex PCR reads, giving one row per CDR3 protein. The sample comprises roughly 100,000 distinct CDR3 sequences, roughly 47% of which are singletons, and 20% to 30% rests with the top ten. Patients aged 18 to 65 had newly diagnosed hyperthyroidism of under 2 months' duration. The study left out patients who had uncontrolled infection, other autoimmune disease, pregnancy or lactation. Fresh peripheral blood, 10 ml, yielded the PBMCs. About this clonotype: The antigen is unknown. The germline gene is not matched at one end of the junction; a read error may be the cause.

Study findings and constraints: The model predicted ophthalmopathy a median 6.5 months before onset.

The material sequenced was blood. This clonotype was sampled from a man aged 35 to 55 with Graves' hyperthyroidism.

CDR3 loop: CASSLIEGKAFF. The CDR3 DNA sequence: TGTGCTAGCAGCTTAATCGAAGGGAAAGCTTTCTTT. The chain joins TRBV7-6 to TRBJ1-1; D not resolved. This CDR3 contains 12 residues. Germline-derived CDR1 and CDR2 are SGHVS and FNYEAQ.